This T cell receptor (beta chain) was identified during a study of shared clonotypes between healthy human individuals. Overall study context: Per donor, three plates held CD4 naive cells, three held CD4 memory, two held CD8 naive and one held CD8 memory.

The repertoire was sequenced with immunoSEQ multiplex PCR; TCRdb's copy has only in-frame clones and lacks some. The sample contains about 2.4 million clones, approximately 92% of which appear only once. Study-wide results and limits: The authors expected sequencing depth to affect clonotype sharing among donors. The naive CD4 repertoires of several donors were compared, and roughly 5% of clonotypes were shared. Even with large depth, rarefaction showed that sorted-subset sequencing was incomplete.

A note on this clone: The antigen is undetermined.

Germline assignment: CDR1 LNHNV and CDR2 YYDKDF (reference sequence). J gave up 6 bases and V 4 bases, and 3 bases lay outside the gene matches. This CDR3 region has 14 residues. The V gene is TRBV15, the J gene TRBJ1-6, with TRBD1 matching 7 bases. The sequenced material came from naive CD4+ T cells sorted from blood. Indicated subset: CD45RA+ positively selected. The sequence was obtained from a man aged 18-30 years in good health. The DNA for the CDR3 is TGTGCCACCAGCAACTGGGACAGTAATTCACCCCTCCACTTT. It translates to CATSNWDSNSPLHF. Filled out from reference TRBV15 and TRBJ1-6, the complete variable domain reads DAMVIQNPRYQVTQFGKPVTLSCSQTLNHNVMYWYQQKSSQAPKLLFHYYDKDFNNEADTPDNFQSRRPNTSFCFLDIRSPGLGDTAMYLCATSNWDSNSPLHFGNGTRLTVT.